This TCR beta chain derives from a study of T-cell reconstitution after alpha-beta-depleted transplantation in children. Study outcomes and limitations: Day-60 TCRbeta diversity that was high in some patients was derived from surviving recipient T cells and thymic progenitors.

With respect to this clonotype: Its antigen is unknown.

It was with unique molecular identifiers that the TCRbeta library was prepared. From the PCR reads, TCRdb called clonotypes with MiXCR, one entry per CDR3 protein. The sample consists of some 830,000 distinct CDR3 sequences, approximately 15% of them appearing once. The CDR3 loop spans 14 amino acids. The ends were cut back, 0 bases at V and 1 base at J, with 7 bases in the middle. CDR1 and CDR2 from the germline V gene are SGDLS and YYNGEE. Source: PBMCs, mostly from graft donor cells, taken 360 days after TCRalphabeta/CD19-depleted stem cell transplant. This TCR came from a male patient younger than 18 who had a stem cell transplant for acute lymphoblastic leukemia, so the T cells may come from the graft donor. This chain uses TRBV9 with TRBJ1-1; TRBD1 might be the D (5 bases). The CDR3 is CASSVEGPNTEAFF. The CDR3 DNA follows: TGTGCCAGCAGCGTAGAGGGGCCGAACACTGAAGCTTTCTTT.